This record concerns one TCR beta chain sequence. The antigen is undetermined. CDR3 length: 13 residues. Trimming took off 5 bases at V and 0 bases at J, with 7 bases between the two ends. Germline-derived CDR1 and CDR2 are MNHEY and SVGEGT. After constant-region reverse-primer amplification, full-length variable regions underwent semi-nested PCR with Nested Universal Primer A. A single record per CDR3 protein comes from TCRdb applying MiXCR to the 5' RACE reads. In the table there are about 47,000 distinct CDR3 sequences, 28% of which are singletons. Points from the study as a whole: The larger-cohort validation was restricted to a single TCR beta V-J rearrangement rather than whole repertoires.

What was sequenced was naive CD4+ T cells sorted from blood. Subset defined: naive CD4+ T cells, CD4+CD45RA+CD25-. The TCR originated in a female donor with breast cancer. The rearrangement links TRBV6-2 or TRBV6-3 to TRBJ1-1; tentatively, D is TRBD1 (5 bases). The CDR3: CASSNRLNTEAFF. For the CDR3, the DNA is TGTGCCAGCAGTAACAGGCTGAACACTGAAGCTTTCTTT.